Below are 12 T cell receptor beta chains sequenced from a single sample in a study of blood T cells in healthy people across ages (dated by TCRdb to between 2014 and 2017). The library came from 5' RACE. These reads were obtained on an Illumina HiSeq 2500. A second PCR of about 6 to 11 cycles was performed with a sample-barcoded 5' primer and a J-beta primer mix. TCRdb's own reprocessing of the public reads used fastp at Q25 and MiXCR and kept productive beta chains. One record per CDR3 amino acid sequence lists the most common genes and DNA. A total of some 690,000 distinct CDR3 sequences appear in this sample, around a fifth of them only once. Approximately 20% of the sample comes from the top ten. Sequenced sample: blood. These TCRs come from a man between 65 and 85 years old in good health.

This clonotype was counted ten times or more. The chain has TRBV6-1 and TRBJ1-1; TRBD1 might be the D (5 bases). V shed 7 bases and J shed 4 bases, with 13 bases lying between them. In germline, CDR1 is MNHNS, CDR2 SASEGT. The CDR3 runs 13 residues. The chain's CDR3 is CASKPGLGTEAFF. For the CDR3, the DNA is TGTGCCAGCAAGCCAGGGCTGGGCACTGAAGCTTTCTTT.

This clonotype was picked up many times. The V and J genes are TRBV6-2 or TRBV6-3 and TRBJ2-5, with D perhaps assigned TRBD1 or TRBD2 (5 bases each). From germline, CDR1 is MNHEY and CDR2 SVGEGT. The V and J ends lost 4 bases and 5 bases respectively, with 17 bases between them. The CDR3 is made up of 15 amino acids. The DNA for the CDR3 is TGTGCCAGCAGTTGGGGACGGAATCAGGCGGAGACCCAGTACTTC. Its protein is CASSWGRNQAETQYF.

The J gene is TRBJ2-3, the V gene TRBV29-1; maybe TRBD1 (5 bases). Germline CDR1 SQVTM, CDR2 ANQGSEA. The CDR3 has 12 residues. The germline V and J ends were trimmed by 6 bases and 2 bases, with 9 bases remaining between them. DNA of the CDR3: TGCAGCGTGCAGGGTTACACAGATACGCAGTATTTT. As protein: CSVQGYTDTQYF.

This clonotype was observed a handful of times. V and J are TRBV7-9 and TRBJ2-5; D might be TRBD1 (5 bases). Germline lookup yields CDR1 SEHNR and CDR2 FQNEAQ (reference sequence). This CDR3 is 14 amino acids long. Deletions cut 1 base from V and 5 bases from J, with 11 bases between. CDR3 DNA: TGTGCCAGCAGCTTAGTGTCAAGGGGTGAGACCCAGTACTTC. Its protein product is CASSLVSRGETQYF.

This chain connects TRBV27 to TRBJ2-5, with D perhaps being TRBD1 or TRBD2 (5 bases each). The J call may not be correct, given that the DNA end is closer to TRBJ2-7. Germline assignment: CDR1 MNHEY and CDR2 SMNVEV (reference sequence). CDR3 length: 15 amino acids. In DNA form, the CDR3 reads TGTGCCAGCAGTCGGGGACCGCTTAGCTCCTACGAGCAGTACGTC. This codes for CASSRGPLSSYEQYV.

The V call is TRBV7-9, the J call TRBJ2-1; D possibly uses TRBD1 or TRBD2 (5 bases each). Germline V gene lookup returns CDR1 SEHNR and CDR2 FQNEAQ (reference sequence). The CDR3 has 13 residues. The V and J ends lost 5 bases and 5 bases respectively, with 10 bases between them. Here the CDR3 DNA reads TGTGCCAGCAGCCGGGACCCACACAATGAGCAGTTCTTC. Translated, it gives CASSRDPHNEQFF.

In its sample, this clonotype was seen a few times. The rearrangement links TRBV5-1 to TRBJ1-1; 7 bases are shared with TRBD1. CDR1 is SGHRS and CDR2 is YFSETQ in the germline V gene. This CDR3 region has 14 residues. The V and J ends lost 2 bases and 5 bases, in that order; junction bases with no gene match: 6. This CDR3 reads CASSFPGGGTEAFF. The CDR3 DNA reads as TGCGCCAGCAGCTTCCCAGGGGGAGGGACTGAAGCTTTCTTT.

Only a few counts were recorded for this clonotype. The chain carries TRBV29-1 and TRBJ1-2; D ambiguous. This CDR3 is 13 amino acids long. Germline CDR1 is SQVTM and CDR2 is ANQGSEA. Trimming stripped 2 bases from V and 6 bases from J, with 13 bases between. The CDR3, as DNA: TGCAGCGTTGAACACCTCCGTGGCAATGGCTACACCTTC. It codes for CSVEHLRGNGYTF.

The V and J genes are TRBV20-1 and TRBJ1-5, with 7 bases lining up with TRBD1. Germline-derived CDR1 and CDR2 are DFQATT and SNEGSKA (reference sequence). The ends lost 6 bases at V and 4 bases at J; junction bases unmatched: 6. The CDR3 extends over 13 amino acids. The CDR3 nucleotides are TGCAGTGCCAAGACAGGGAGGAATCAGCCCCAGCATTTT. Translating gives CSAKTGRNQPQHF.

Here the CDR3 DNA reads TGTGCCAGCAGACTCCGGGACTCGGATTACAATGAGCAGTTCTTC. Translating gives CASRLRDSDYNEQFF. The chain carries TRBV7-8 and TRBJ2-1; possibly TRBD2 for D (6 bases). The CDR3 is 15 amino acids. CDR1 is SGHVS and CDR2 is FQNEAQ in the germline V gene. The V and J ends lost 6 bases and 4 bases respectively, with 16 bases between them.

Only a few counts were recorded for this clonotype. The chain has TRBV5-1 and TRBJ2-3; 8 bases agree with TRBD1. V lost 3 bases to trimming and J lost 0 bases; unmatched junction nucleotides: 6. The CDR3 totals 16 residues. Germline CDR1 SGHRS, CDR2 YFSETQ. CDR3 nucleotides: TGCGCCAGCAGCTCGACCGGACAGGGAAGCACAGATACGCAGTATTTT. Amino acids: CASSSTGQGSTDTQYF. The variable domain in full, completed from reference TRBV5-1 and TRBJ2-3, reads KAGVTQTPRYLIKTRGQQVTLSCSPISGHRSVSWYQQTPGQGLQFLFEYFSETQRNKGNFPGRFSGRQFSNSRSEMNVSTLELGDSALYLCASSSTGQGSTDTQYFGPGTRLTVL.

This clonotype was seen more than once but under ten times. The chain links TRBV9 to TRBJ1-1, with D tentatively TRBD1 (5 bases). Germline V CDR1 and CDR2: SGDLS, YYNGEE. The CDR3 sequence is 15 residues long. Trimming took 4 bases from V and 1 from J, leaving 14 bases between them. The CDR3 loop reads CASSPTRVQNTEAFF. The CDR3 nucleotides are TGTGCCAGCAGCCCCACCAGGGTGCAGAACACTGAAGCTTTCTTT.